A selection of T cell receptor beta chains follows, all from one sample in a study of radiotherapy plus CTLA-4 blockade in lung cancer. The repertoire was sequenced with immunoSEQ multiplex PCR; TCRdb's copy has only in-frame clones and lacks some. The table records about 68,000 clones, less than 80% of them present only once. Here the sequenced sample was peripheral blood, taken from a patient treated with radiotherapy plus ipilimumab. The receptors originated from a human donor with non-small cell lung cancer who had a complete response to radiotherapy plus ipilimumab. Both conserved end residues are part of each CDR3.

v_call	j_call	cdr3_aa
TRBV4-3	TRBJ1-1	CASSLVGPLYEQNTEAFF
TRBV6-5	TRBJ1-6	CASSSISYNSPLHF
TRBV11-2	TRBJ1-4	CASSLTQGRREKLFF
TRBV6-5	TRBJ1-2	CASSREGGANYGYTF
TRBV7-9	TRBJ1-1	CASSLVSRRAFF
TRBV5-1	TRBJ2-6	CASHRAGFTSGANVLTF
TRBV14	TRBJ1-2	CASSQTRAAANYGYTF
TRBV11-2	TRBJ2-3	CASSPGARTDTQYF
TRBV7-2	-	CASSLSDTQYF
TRBV2	TRBJ1-1	CASSEERETEAFF
TRBV2	TRBJ1-2	CASIPDEAYGYTF
TRBV5-5	TRBJ1-2	CASSLGEGYDYGYTF
TRBV7-2	TRBJ1-2	CASSLAGLSRTTTNYGYTF
TRBV7-2	TRBJ2-1	CASSLGRGGNYNEQFF
TRBV9	TRBJ2-4	CASSARGSPQDIQYF
TRBV30	TRBJ1-6	CAWSVGGMGPAPLHF
TRBV9	TRBJ1-1	CASSGRAQGGFMNTEAFF
TRBV19	TRBJ1-2	CASSIPDDNYGYTF
TRBV5-4	TRBJ1-2	CASSPAGRGARGYTF
TRBV5-4	TRBJ1-1	CASDSGKENTEAFF
TRBV9	TRBJ2-1	CASSVGAGTQGNEQFF
TRBV11-2	TRBJ2-1	CASSGTKGLAGPLEQFF
TRBV5-8	TRBJ1-1	CASALWQGRTEAFF
TRBV5-8	TRBJ1-5	CASSDRDSAHQPQHF
TRBV7-9	TRBJ2-2	CASSLTRGNTGELFF
TRBV7-8	TRBJ1-2	CASSVGLKFYYGYTF
TRBV7-9	TRBJ2-7	CASSYGGEQYF
TRBV30	TRBJ2-1	CAWSVPSGPGYNEQFF
TRBV7-2	TRBJ2-7	CASSYSDRFYEQYF
TRBV27	TRBJ1-1	CASSQYGGGQGGTEAFF
TRBV2	TRBJ1-1	CASSFTGGNTEAFF
TRBV9	TRBJ2-1	CASSVDGRERGRGQFF
TRBV7-2	TRBJ2-3	CASSTASVRTDTQYF
TRBV25-1	TRBJ2-5	CASSVPGLQETQYF
TRBV19	TRBJ2-7	CASSKSGRGLYEQYF
TRBV19	TRBJ2-5	CASKTSGFQETQYF
TRBV7-8	TRBJ2-7	CASSPSGGYEQYF
TRBV5-8	TRBJ1-2	CASSSGTIFNYGYTF
TRBV5-4	TRBJ2-2	CASSLAGWRRNTGELFF
TRBV5-1	TRBJ2-7	CASSSGTGGEQYF
TRBV5-1	TRBJ2-1	CASSLGVTSGDNEQFF
TRBV6-6	TRBJ2-7	CASTRAGGEQYF
TRBV4-1	TRBJ1-2	CASSQMGQGSATF
TRBV6-1	TRBJ2-3	CASSYGTGGDTQYF
TRBV19	TRBJ1-5	CASSQDRPNQPQHF
TRBV6-6	TRBJ2-2	CASSSGQGSTGELFF
TRBV15	TRBJ2-1	CATSGGLSLNNEQFF
TRBV9	TRBJ1-4	CASSPDPGQLATNEKLFF
TRBV7-7	TRBJ2-2	CASSLGTANTGELFF
TRBV9	TRBJ2-2	CASSVEGELFF
TRBV6-5	TRBJ2-3	CASSSDRETQYF
TRBV28	TRBJ1-1	CASSLRHEAFF
TRBV29-1	TRBJ2-1	CSVGLPEDGQFF